These T cell receptor beta chains were read from a single sample in a study of T cells expressing NK-cell markers. After re-calling the 5' RACE reads, TCRdb lists one entry per CDR3 protein, DNA absent. The table for this sample gives about 160,000 distinct CDR3 sequences. Sequences were obtained from blood T cells: a sorted CD56 or NKG2C T cell subset, CD4+ or CD8+ T cells, or bulk PBMC T cells (not recorded which). These receptors were collected from a man aged 18-69 years in good health. Each CDR3 is given with its conserved first and last residue. Expanded clones are given a class, and other clones once, few, many or no size at all.

len	v_gene	abundance	j_gene	CDR3aa
14	TRBV6-1	NA	TRBJ2-3	CASIGQGAGDTQYF
14	TRBV11-2	NA	TRBJ2-1	CASTETWEGNEQFF
15	TRBV6-1	NA	TRBJ1-5	CASPNRDDGNQPQHF
15	TRBV9	NA	TRBJ2-5	CASSVGGQGFQTQYF
14	TRBV29-1	NA	TRBJ2-7	CSVGTGWGPYEQYF
17	TRBV3-1	NA	TRBJ1-1	CASSQDIWGRGLTEAFF
13	TRBV27	medium-sized	TRBJ2-1	CASSSAGVYEQFF
13	TRBV10-3	NA	TRBJ2-2	CAISEAGYGELFF
19	TRBV9	NA	TRBJ2-1	CASSPVASGGTSSYNEQFF
15	TRBV7-9	NA	TRBJ2-7	CASSYVTGSAYEQYF
15	TRBV7-6	NA	TRBJ2-3	CASSLAPETPDTQYF
14	TRBV4-1	NA	TRBJ1-1	CASSQAQRNTEAFF
18	TRBV11-1	NA	TRBJ2-7	CASSSTGGEMKSSYEQYF
14	TRBV29-1	NA	TRBJ1-4	CSIQGGTGVEKLFF
13	TRBV9	NA	TRBJ1-2	CASSNGRFPGYTF
14	TRBV19	NA	TRBJ2-3	CASSMTARADTQYF
20	TRBV3-1	NA	TRBJ1-1	CASSQDSESQGTGLFPEAFF
15	TRBV7-7	NA	TRBJ2-1	CASSLDRASYNEQFF
14	TRBV7-9	NA	TRBJ2-5	CASILGLAEETQYF
14	TRBV19	NA	TRBJ1-2	CASTPGQEIYGYTF
17	TRBV28	NA	TRBJ2-1	CASSPSTGTGSYNEQFF
14	TRBV4-2	NA	TRBJ1-1	CASSQEGRGTEAFF
16	TRBV7-8	NA	TRBJ2-1	CASSPQRGPSYNEQFF
14	TRBV2	NA	TRBJ1-1	CASSEMRINTEAFF
18	TRBV9	NA	TRBJ1-2	CASSPRGGSESRSRGYTF
17	TRBV12-3/TRBV12-4	NA	TRBJ2-5	CASSFVGLAGNQETQYF
17	TRBV2	NA	TRBJ2-5	CASSDDPPPGGGETQYF
17	TRBV9	NA	TRBJ2-3	CASSVVGHSFNTDTQYF
14	TRBV2	NA	TRBJ2-1	CASSEYVGYNEQFF
15	TRBV14	NA	TRBJ1-4	CASSQEGIGDEKLFF
15	TRBV6-1	NA	TRBJ1-3	CASKYGKSSGNTIYF
14	TRBV5-4	NA	TRBJ2-3	CASSLPTSPDTQYF
13	TRBV24-1	NA	TRBJ2-1	CATSDLGVDEQFF
15	TRBV28	NA	TRBJ1-5	CASSFGEGGNQPQHF
18	TRBV2	NA	TRBJ2-3	CASSDTVLGADLTDTQYF
15	TRBV2	NA	TRBJ2-5	CASSRPAGAQETQYF
14	TRBV15	NA	TRBJ2-1	CATSKSWTGDEQFF
17	TRBV12-3/TRBV12-4	NA	TRBJ2-2	CASSPGQGARPTGELFF
15	TRBV9	NA	TRBJ2-7	CASSPSSGGLYEQYF
18	TRBV24-1	NA	TRBJ2-3	CATSDPTSGGLVADTQYF
13	TRBV3-1	NA	TRBJ1-1	CASSPMVNTEAFF
16	TRBV9	NA	TRBJ2-7	CASSVGGQGSSYEQYF
12	TRBV5-1	NA	TRBJ2-7	CASLGDDYEQYF
16	TRBV2	NA	TRBJ2-3	CASSEAQVWRGFTQYF
17	TRBV3-1	NA	TRBJ2-7	CASSQDDFGGFPYEQYF
21	TRBV23-1	NA	TRBJ2-6	CASSQSPHPGTPKSGANVLTF